This section outlines one T cell receptor (beta chain) sequence together with its context. This clonotype was detected a few times. No antigen is known for it. No base-level quality is on record; no much larger clone is a single base apart. The library came from RT-PCR. The run used an Illumina HiSeq 2500. The raw public reads went through TCRdb reprocessing: fastp at Q25, MiXCR clone calling, in-frame beta chains kept. Duplicate CDR3 protein sequences are folded into a single record with the most common DNA and genes. Here the sample has hundreds of thousands of distinct CDR3 sequences; roughly 10% occur a single time. More than 9.5% of the sample is taken by the ten largest. Counted from cysteine to phenylalanine, this CDR3 has 17 amino acids. Solely the CDR3 DNA is kept, with 51 bases framed from the first base. V is trimmed back by 5 bases and J by 0 bases, and the junction contains 8 bases that no gene match accounts for. As encoded in the germline V gene, CDR1 is SGHTA while CDR2 is FQGNSA.

These data originate in a study of response to subunit inactivated influenza vaccine listed by TCRdb under 2018. As for the study more broadly: The study used deep quantitative T cell receptor repertoire profiling to track responses to a trivalent subunit inactivated influenza vaccine. The investigation overall reported the following: The authors proposed that each seasonal influenza vaccination may bring in only a limited number of new T cells.

The same data also went into a second study, on T cells expressing NK-cell markers. The second study's authors report: The TCR beta cDNA libraries were made using 5'RACE template switching, a step that added both a universal primer site and unique molecular identifiers. Three sorted T-cell subsets (CD3+CD56+NKG2C+, CD3+CD56+NKG2C- and CD3+CD56-NKG2C+) from about 8 donors had their TCR beta-chain repertoires profiled. Of the eight sequenced donors, seven were found to be HCMV-seropositive and one was found to be HCMV-seronegative. To restrict sorting to alphabetaTCR-expressing T cells, an anti-gammadeltaTCR antibody was added in several experiments. In several donors, the dominant CD3+CD56+NKG2C+ clonotypes were found to rank among the top 10 CD8+ clonotypes and to make up about 1.0-7.5% of CD8+ T cells. Those dominant clonotypes were again the most abundant among CD3+CD56-NKG2C+ cells in a few donors, at roughly 28.3-60.1%. It remained unclear whether the expanded NKG2C-expressing T cell clones were specific for HCMV antigens. Randomly selected healthy volunteers, three men and five women, were used as the eight sequenced donors. To determine HCMV serostatus, a commercial ELISA kit was used to detect HCMV-specific IgG in serum. Ficoll density gradient centrifugation was used to isolate peripheral blood mononuclear cells from blood. For six donors, unsorted PBMC were also used to sequence bulk peripheral blood T-cell repertoires. Synthesis of cDNA was primed from the TCR beta constant segment and was followed by two consecutive PCR amplification steps. The libraries were sequenced on Illumina HiSeq 2000/2500, MiSeq or NextSeq, producing 2 x 150 bp reads. MIGEC was used to demultiplex reads and group reads by UMI, and MiTCR was used to assemble and quantify clonotypes. Only TCR cDNA sequences supported by at least two reads were kept to exclude erroneous sequences. The tcR package was used for downstream repertoire analysis, and clonotypes were matched between fractions using CDR3 nucleotide sequence together with V segment. Antigen specificity was annotated against VDJdb with VDJmatch, allowing one amino acid substitution in CDR3.

The chain couples TRBV7-2 to TRBJ1-3; TRBD1 agrees with 9 junctional bases. The material sequenced was PBMCs from blood, taken on the day of vaccination. The origin of this receptor is a man in his forties or fifties who received an inactivated influenza vaccine. Donor details come from another sample of the same person, matched by shared clones. The sequenced DNA: TGTGCCAGCAGCCCGGGACAGGGACTCTACTCTGGAAACACCATATATTTT. This sequence encodes CASSPGQGLYSGNTIYF.